This T cell receptor (beta chain) was identified in a study of blood T cells in healthy people across ages. Overall study: Through template switching, about one barcoded beta molecule was captured per two T cells, as measured in model experiments.

Trimming left V 0 bases short and J 7 bases short, with 18 bases between. There are 16 residues in the CDR3. The germline V gene encodes CDR1 MNHEY and CDR2 SVGAGI. A second roughly 6 to 12 cycle PCR used barcoded and J-beta primers. In TCRdb, the 5' RACE reads were re-called with MiXCR into one record per CDR3 protein. In the table there are approximately 1.5 million distinct CDR3 sequences, 30% to 35% of which are singletons. About this clonotype: Its target is unknown.

Per individual sample, total RNA of at least 6 micrograms was extracted. Study conclusions and caveats: With age, beta diversity per million T cells declined roughly linearly, significantly by 30 to 40.

The sample taken for sequencing was blood. The J gene is TRBJ1-2, the V gene TRBV6-5; D is uncertain. This TCR derives from a woman under 40 in good health. The CDR3 sequence: CASSYSVPSFSGGYTF. The CDR3 bases are TGTGCCAGCAGTTACTCGGTCCCCTCCTTTTCAGGTGGCTACACCTTC.